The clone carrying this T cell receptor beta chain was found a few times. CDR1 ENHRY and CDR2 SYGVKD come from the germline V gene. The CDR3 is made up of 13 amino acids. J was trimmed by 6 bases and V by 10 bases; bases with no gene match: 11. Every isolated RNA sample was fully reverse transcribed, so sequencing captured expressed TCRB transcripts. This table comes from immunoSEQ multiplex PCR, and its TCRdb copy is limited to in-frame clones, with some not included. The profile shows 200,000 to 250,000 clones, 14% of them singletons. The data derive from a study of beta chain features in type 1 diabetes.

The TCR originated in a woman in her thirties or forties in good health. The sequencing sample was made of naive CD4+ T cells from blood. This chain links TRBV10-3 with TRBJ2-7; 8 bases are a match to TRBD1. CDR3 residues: CATVKTGDAEQYF. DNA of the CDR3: TGTGCCACCGTGAAGACAGGGGACGCCGAGCAGTACTTC.